This note documents a single T cell receptor beta chain sequence. In the original analysis: How many nucleated cells were present was estimated from reference gene primer amplification. TCRdb's copy holds only in-frame clones and misses some; the assay was immunoSEQ multiplex PCR. Clone size and the V and J calls come from that table; the DNA yielded D and trimming. Here the sample spans about 190,000 clones, over 75% being singletons. The entry originates in a study of blood T cell repertoires in COVID-19. At the level of the study: Some COVID-19 samples were acute and others convalescent; all came from the United States, Italy and Spain. The cDNA or gDNA used as material had been derived from T cells, B-cell-depleted T cells, or PBMCs.

V dropped 0 bases and J dropped 3 bases, with 7 bases sitting between them. There are 14 residues in the CDR3. From germline, CDR1 is SGHDN and CDR2 FVKESK. Sequencing was carried out using peripheral blood. The chain has TRBV14 and TRBJ2-3; a possible D gene is TRBD2 (5 bases). This clonotype was obtained from a woman in her forties or fifties with acute or convalescent COVID-19. CDR3 sequence: CASSQEIATDTQYF. CDR3 bases: TGTGCCAGCAGCCAAGAGATAGCGACAGATACGCAGTATTTT.